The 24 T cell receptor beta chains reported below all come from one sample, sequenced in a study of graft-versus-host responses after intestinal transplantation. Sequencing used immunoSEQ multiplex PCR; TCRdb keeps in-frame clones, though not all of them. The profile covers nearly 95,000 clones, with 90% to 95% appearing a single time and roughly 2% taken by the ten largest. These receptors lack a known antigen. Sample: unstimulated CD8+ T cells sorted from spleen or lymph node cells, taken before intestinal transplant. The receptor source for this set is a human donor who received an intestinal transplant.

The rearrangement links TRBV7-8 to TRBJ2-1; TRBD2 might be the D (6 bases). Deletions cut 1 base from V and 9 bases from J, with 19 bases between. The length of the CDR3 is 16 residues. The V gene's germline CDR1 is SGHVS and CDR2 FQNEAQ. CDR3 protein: CASSLEGGARSTEQFF. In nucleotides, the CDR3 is TGTGCCAGCAGCTTAGAGGGCGGGGCCCGATCCACTGAGCAGTTCTTC. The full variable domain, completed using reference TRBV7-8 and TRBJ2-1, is GAGVSQSPRYKVAKRGQDVALRCDPISGHVSLFWYQQALGQGPEFLTYFQNEAQLDKSGLPSDRFFAERPEGSVSTLKIQRTQQEDSAVYLCASSLEGGARSTEQFFGPGTRLTVL.

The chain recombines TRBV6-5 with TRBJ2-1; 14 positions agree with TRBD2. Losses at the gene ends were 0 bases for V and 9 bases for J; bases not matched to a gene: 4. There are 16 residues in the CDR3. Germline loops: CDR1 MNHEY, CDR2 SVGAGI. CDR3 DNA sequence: TGTGCCAGCAGTTACTCGACTAGCGGGGGGGCGGGTGAGCAGTTCTTC. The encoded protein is CASSYSTSGGAGEQFF.

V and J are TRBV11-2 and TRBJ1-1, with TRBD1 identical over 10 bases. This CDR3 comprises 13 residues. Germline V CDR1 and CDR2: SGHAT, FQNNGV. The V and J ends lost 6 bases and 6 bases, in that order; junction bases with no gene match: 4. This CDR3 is CASSFGQGAEAFF. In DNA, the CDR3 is TGTGCCAGCAGTTTCGGACAGGGGGCTGAAGCTTTCTTT.

In nucleotides, the CDR3 is TGCGCCAGCAGCCCCGGGACTAGCGGAGAGACCCAGTACTTC. Amino acid sequence: CASSPGTSGETQYF. The rearrangement joins TRBV4-3 to TRBJ2-5, with 11 bases fitting TRBD2. The V gene end was trimmed by 4 bases and the J gene end by 4 bases; junction bases not matched to a gene: 2. The germline V gene has CDR1 LGHNA and CDR2 YSLEER. The length of the CDR3 is 14 residues.

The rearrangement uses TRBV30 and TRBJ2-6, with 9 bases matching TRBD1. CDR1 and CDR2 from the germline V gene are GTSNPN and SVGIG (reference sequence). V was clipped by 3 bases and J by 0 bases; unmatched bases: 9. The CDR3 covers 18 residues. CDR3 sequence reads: CAWRGTGSPYSGANVLTF. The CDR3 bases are TGTGCCTGGAGGGGGACAGGGTCCCCCTACTCTGGGGCCAACGTCCTGACTTTC.

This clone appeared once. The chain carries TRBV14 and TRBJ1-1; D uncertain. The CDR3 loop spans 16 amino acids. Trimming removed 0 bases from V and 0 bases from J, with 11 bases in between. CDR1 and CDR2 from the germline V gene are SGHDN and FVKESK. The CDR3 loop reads CASSQETLPLNTEAFF. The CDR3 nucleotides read TGTGCCAGCAGCCAAGAGACATTACCCCTGAACACTGAAGCTTTCTTT.

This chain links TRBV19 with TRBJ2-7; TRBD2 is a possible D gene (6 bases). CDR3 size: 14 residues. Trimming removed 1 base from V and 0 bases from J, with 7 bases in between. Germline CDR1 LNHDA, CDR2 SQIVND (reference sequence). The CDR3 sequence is CASSIVSGSYEQYF. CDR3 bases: TGTGCCAGTAGTATAGTTAGCGGCTCCTACGAGCAGTACTTC.

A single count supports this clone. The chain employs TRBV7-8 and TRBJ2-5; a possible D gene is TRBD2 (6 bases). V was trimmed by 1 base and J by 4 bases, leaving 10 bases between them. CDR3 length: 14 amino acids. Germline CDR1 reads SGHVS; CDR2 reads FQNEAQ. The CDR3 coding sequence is TGTGCCAGCAGCTTAGATTGGGGAGGAGAGACCCAGTACTTC. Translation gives CASSLDWGGETQYF. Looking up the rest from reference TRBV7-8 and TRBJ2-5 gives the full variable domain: GAGVSQSPRYKVAKRGQDVALRCDPISGHVSLFWYQQALGQGPEFLTYFQNEAQLDKSGLPSDRFFAERPEGSVSTLKIQRTQQEDSAVYLCASSLDWGGETQYFGPGTRLLVL.

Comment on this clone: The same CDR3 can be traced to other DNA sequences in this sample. The DNA for the CDR3 is TGTGCCAGCAGCGTAGAAGGGGGGGCCCCAGATACGCAGTATTTT. Protein: CASSVEGGAPDTQYF. The chain has TRBV9 and TRBJ2-3; possibly TRBD2 for D (7 bases). Deletions cut 0 bases from V and 4 bases from J, with 12 bases between. The germline V gene encodes CDR1 SGDLS and CDR2 YYNGEE. This CDR3 is built from 15 residues.

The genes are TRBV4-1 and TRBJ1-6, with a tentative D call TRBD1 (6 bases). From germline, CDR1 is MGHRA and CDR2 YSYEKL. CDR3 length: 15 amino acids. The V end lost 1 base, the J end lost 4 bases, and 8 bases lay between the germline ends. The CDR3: CASSQGTAYNSPLHF. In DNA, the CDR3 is TGCGCCAGCAGCCAAGGGACAGCTTATAATTCACCCCTCCACTTT.

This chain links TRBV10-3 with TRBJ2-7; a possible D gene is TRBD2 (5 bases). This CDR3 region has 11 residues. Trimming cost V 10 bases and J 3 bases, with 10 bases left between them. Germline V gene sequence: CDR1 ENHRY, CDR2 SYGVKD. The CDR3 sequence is CATQEGYEQYF. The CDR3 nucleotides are TGTGCCACACAAGAGGGCTACGAGCAGTACTTC.

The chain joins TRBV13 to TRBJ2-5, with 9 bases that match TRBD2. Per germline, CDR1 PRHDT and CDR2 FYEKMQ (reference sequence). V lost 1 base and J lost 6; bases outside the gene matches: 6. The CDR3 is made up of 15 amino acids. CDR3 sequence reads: CASSLVTSGGKTQYF. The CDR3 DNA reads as TGTGCCAGCAGCTTAGTGACTAGCGGTGGTAAGACCCAGTACTTC.

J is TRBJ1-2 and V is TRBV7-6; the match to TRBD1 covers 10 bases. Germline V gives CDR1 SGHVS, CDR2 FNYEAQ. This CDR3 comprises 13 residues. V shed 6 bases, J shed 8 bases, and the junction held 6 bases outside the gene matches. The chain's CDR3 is CASSQTGGGGYTF. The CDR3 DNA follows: TGTGCCAGCAGTCAGACAGGGGGCGGCGGCTACACCTTC.

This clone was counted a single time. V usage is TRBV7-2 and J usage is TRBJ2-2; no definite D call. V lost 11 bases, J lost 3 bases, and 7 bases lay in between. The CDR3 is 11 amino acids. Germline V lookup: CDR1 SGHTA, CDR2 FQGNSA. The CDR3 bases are TGTGCCGCCTTAGACACCGGGGAGCTGTTTTTT. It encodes CAALDTGELFF.

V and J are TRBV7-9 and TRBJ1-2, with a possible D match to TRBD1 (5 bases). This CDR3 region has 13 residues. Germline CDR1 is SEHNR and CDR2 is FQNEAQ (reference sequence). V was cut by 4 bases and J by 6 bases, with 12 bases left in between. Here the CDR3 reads CASSSPLTDGYTF. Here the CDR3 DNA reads TGTGCCAGCAGCTCGCCCTTGACAGATGGCTACACCTTC.

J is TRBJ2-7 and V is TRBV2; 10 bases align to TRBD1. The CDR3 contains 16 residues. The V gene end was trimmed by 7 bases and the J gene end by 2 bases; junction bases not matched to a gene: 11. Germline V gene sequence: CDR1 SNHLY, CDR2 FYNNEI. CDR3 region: CASIERDRGLPYEQYF. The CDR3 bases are TGTGCCAGCATCGAAAGGGACAGGGGACTGCCCTACGAGCAGTACTTC.

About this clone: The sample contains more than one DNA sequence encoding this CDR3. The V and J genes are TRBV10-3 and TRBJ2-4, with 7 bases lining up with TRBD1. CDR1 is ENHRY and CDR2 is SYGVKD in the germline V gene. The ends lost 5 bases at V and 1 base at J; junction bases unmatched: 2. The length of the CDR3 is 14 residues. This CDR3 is CAISPDRAKNIQYF. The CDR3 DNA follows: TGTGCCATCAGTCCGGACAGGGCCAAAAACATTCAGTACTTC.

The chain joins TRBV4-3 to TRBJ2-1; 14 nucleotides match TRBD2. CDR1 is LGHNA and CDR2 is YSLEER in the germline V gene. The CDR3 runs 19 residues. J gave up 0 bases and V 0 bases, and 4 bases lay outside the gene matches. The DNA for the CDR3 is TGCGCCAGCAGCCAAGATGGACTAGCGGGGGGCCACTCCTACAATGAGCAGTTCTTC. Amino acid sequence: CASSQDGLAGGHSYNEQFF.

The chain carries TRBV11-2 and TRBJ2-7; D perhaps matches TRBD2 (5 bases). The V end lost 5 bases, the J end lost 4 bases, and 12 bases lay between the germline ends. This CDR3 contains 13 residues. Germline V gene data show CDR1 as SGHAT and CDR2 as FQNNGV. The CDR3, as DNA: TGTGCCAGCAGCCTACTAGACATTTACGAGCAGTACTTC. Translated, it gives CASSLLDIYEQYF.

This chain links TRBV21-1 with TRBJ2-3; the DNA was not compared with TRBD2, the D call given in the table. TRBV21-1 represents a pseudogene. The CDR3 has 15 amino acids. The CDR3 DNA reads TGTGCCAGCAGCAAAAACTGGACGGGGGTTCGTACGCAGTATTTT. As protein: CASSKNWTGVRTQYF.

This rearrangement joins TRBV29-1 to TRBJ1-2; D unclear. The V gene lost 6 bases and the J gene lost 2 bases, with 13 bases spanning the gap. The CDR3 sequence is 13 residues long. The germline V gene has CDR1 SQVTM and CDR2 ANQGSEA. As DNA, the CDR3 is TGCAGCGTGTGGGAGGGCGGAAACTATGGCTACACCTTC. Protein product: CSVWEGGNYGYTF.

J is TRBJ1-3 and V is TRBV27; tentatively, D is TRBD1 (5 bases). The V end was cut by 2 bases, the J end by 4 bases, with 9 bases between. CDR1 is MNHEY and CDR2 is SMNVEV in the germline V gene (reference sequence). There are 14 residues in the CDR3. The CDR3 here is CASSLRGLGNTIYF. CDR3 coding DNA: TGTGCCAGCAGTTTACGGGGGTTAGGAAACACCATATATTTT.

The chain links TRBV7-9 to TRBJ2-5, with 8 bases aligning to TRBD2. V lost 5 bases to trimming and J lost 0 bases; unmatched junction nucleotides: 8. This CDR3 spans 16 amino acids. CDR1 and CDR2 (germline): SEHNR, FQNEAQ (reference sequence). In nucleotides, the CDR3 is TGTGCCAGCAGCCTCCTCAGAGCGGGGGACCAAGAGACCCAGTACTTC. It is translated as CASSLLRAGDQETQYF. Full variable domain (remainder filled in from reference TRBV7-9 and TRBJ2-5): DTGVSQNPRHKITKRGQNVTFRCDPISEHNRLYWYRQTLGQGPEFLTYFQNEAQLEKSRLLSDRFSAERPKGSFSTLEIQRTEQGDSAMYLCASSLLRAGDQETQYFGPGTRLLVL.

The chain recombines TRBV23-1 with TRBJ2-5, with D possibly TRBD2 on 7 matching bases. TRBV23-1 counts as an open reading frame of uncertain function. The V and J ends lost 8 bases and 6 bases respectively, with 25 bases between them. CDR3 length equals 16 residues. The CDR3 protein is CASPPPSTGGKQTQYF. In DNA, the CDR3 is TGCGCCAGCCCTCCGCCGTCGACGGGGGGCAAGCAGACCCAGTACTTC.